These 28 T cell receptor beta chains originate from one sample sequenced in a study of blood T cell repertoires in COVID-19. Measured with immunoSEQ multiplex PCR; TCRdb has only the in-frame clones, and not every one. The sample contains 200,000 to 300,000 clones, about 86% of which appear only once. Input material: PBMCs or T cells enriched from blood (not recorded which). The source of these receptors is a woman in her thirties or forties with acute COVID-19.

The J gene is TRBJ2-5, the V gene TRBV18; 11 bases line up with TRBD2. The CDR3 loop spans 15 amino acids. The V and J ends lost 5 bases and 1 base, in that order; junction bases with no gene match: 3. Germline loops: CDR1 KGHSH, CDR2 LQKENI. CDR3 DNA sequence: TGTGCCAGCTCATCGACTAGCGGGGTCCAAGAGACCCAGTACTTC. Translation: CASSSTSGVQETQYF. Full variable domain (remainder filled in from reference TRBV18 and TRBJ2-5): NAGVMQNPRHLVRRRGQEARLRCSPMKGHSHVYWYRQLPEEGLKFMVYLQKENIIDESGMPKERFSAEFPKEGPSILRIQQVVRGDSAAYFCASSSTSGVQETQYFGPGTRLLVL.

The chain has TRBV5-1 and TRBJ1-1; TRBD1 matches 7 bases. In germline, CDR1 is SGHRS, CDR2 YFSETQ. V lost 4 bases to trimming and J lost 11 bases; unmatched junction nucleotides: 11. This CDR3 is 13 amino acids long. The CDR3 reads CASSPGGSSNAFF. CDR3 sequence (DNA): TGCGCCAGCAGCCCAGGGGGGTCCTCGAATGCTTTCTTT.

The chain has TRBV11-2 and TRBJ2-7; possibly TRBD1 for D (7 bases). The V end lost 5 bases, the J end lost 6 bases, and 26 bases lay between the germline ends. From germline, CDR1 is SGHAT and CDR2 FQNNGV. The CDR3 covers 17 residues. The CDR3 is CASSGHGEGGRGSEQYF. The DNA for the CDR3 is TGTGCCAGCAGCGGCCACGGGGAAGGGGGCCGGGGGAGCGAGCAGTACTTC.

V and J are TRBV5-1 and TRBJ2-3, with 8 bases identical to TRBD1. CDR3 length: 14 amino acids. Germline CDR1 and CDR2: SGHRS and YFSETQ. The junction had 7 bases not matched to a gene; V was cut back by 4 bases and J by 6 bases. For the CDR3, the DNA is TGCGCCAGCAGCCCGGGACAGGCAGCGGATACGCAGTATTTT. Its translation: CASSPGQAADTQYF. The full variable domain, rest sourced from reference TRBV5-1 and TRBJ2-3, is KAGVTQTPRYLIKTRGQQVTLSCSPISGHRSVSWYQQTPGQGLQFLFEYFSETQRNKGNFPGRFSGRQFSNSRSEMNVSTLELGDSALYLCASSPGQAADTQYFGPGTRLTVL.

This clone was counted once. The chain joins TRBV6-5 to TRBJ1-1, with 7 bases fitting TRBD1. There are 14 residues in the CDR3. Germline trimming cut 6 bases from V and 6 bases from J; bases unmatched to any gene: 10. CDR1 is MNHEY, CDR2 SVGAGI, per germline. The CDR3 bases are TGTGCCAGCAGAGAGGACAGGACCGTCCCTGAAGCTTTCTTT. This encodes CASREDRTVPEAFF.

This clone was observed a handful of times. This rearrangement joins TRBV9 to TRBJ1-3, with D perhaps matching TRBD1 (6 bases). V was pared by 3 bases and J by 0 bases, with 19 bases between. The V gene's germline CDR1 is SGDLS and CDR2 YYNGEE. The CDR3 is 18 residues long. Written as DNA, the CDR3 is TGTGCCAGCAGCGCCCGGTTGCGCCCAGGGGCCTCTGGAAACACCATATATTTT. Translation gives CASSARLRPGASGNTIYF.

The chain couples TRBV2 to TRBJ2-6; 9 bases are a match to TRBD1. The CDR3 has 17 amino acids. After removal of 10 bases from V and 1 base from J, the junction contained 11 bases not matched to a gene. Germline assignment: CDR1 SNHLY and CDR2 FYNNEI. The CDR3 spells CAIPPRGQGSGANVLTF. Written as DNA, the CDR3 is TGTGCCATCCCTCCCCGGGGACAGGGTTCTGGGGCCAACGTCCTGACTTTC.

The chain's CDR3 is CASSLVTDTEAFF. As DNA, the CDR3 is TGTGCCAGCAGCTTAGTCACGGACACTGAAGCTTTCTTT. The chain employs TRBV7-9 and TRBJ1-1; D not certain. The CDR3 covers 13 residues. The germline CDR1 and CDR2 sequences are SEHNR and FQNEAQ (reference sequence). V lost 1 base, J lost 3 bases, and 6 bases lay in between. Based on the CDR3 plus reference TRBV7-9 and TRBJ1-1, the full variable domain is DTGVSQNPRHKITKRGQNVTFRCDPISEHNRLYWYRQTLGQGPEFLTYFQNEAQLEKSRLLSDRFSAERPKGSFSTLEIQRTEQGDSAMYLCASSLVTDTEAFFGQGTRLTVV.

The CDR3 DNA reads as TGTGCCACCAGCAGAGGGACTAGCGGGAAGACCGGGGAGCTGTTTTTT. Translating gives CATSRGTSGKTGELFF. The rearrangement joins TRBV15 to TRBJ2-2; 12 bases are shared with TRBD2. The CDR3 is 16 amino acids. Germline V lookup: CDR1 LNHNV, CDR2 YYDKDF (reference sequence). V was clipped by 1 base and J by 5 bases; unmatched bases: 2.

The chain is built from TRBV11-3 and TRBJ1-3; D unresolved. The germline gives CDR1 SGHNT, CDR2 YENEEA. Trimming stripped 0 bases from V and 0 bases from J, with 6 bases between. CDR3 size: 15 residues. The CDR3 coding sequence is TGTGCCAGCAGCTTAGAAGTCAGCTCTGGAAACACCATATATTTT. Its protein is CASSLEVSSGNTIYF.

The V gene is TRBV5-1, the J gene TRBJ2-2; TRBD1 is a possible D gene (7 bases). From germline, CDR1 is SGHRS and CDR2 YFSETQ. The V and J ends lost 5 bases and 5 bases respectively, with 19 bases between them. This CDR3 has 16 amino acids. CDR3 loop: CASSATEGAGTGELFF. CDR3 bases: TGCGCCAGCAGTGCTACTGAGGGGGCGGGGACCGGGGAGCTGTTTTTT.

This chain connects TRBV23-1 to TRBJ2-1, with TRBD2 identical over 10 bases. TRBV23-1 is filed as an ORF, its function uncertain. This CDR3 has 21 amino acids. V shed 4 bases and J 2 bases; nucleotides not matched to a gene: 20. CDR3 protein: CASSLFSRALGGLAPYNEQFF. Written as DNA, the CDR3 is TGCGCCAGCAGTCTGTTTTCCAGGGCCCTCGGGGGACTAGCGCCCTACAATGAGCAGTTCTTC.

The DNA for the CDR3 is TGTGCCAGTAGTATGAGGCTGGGGACACGGAACCCCTATGGCTACACCTTC. Amino acids: CASSMRLGTRNPYGYTF. This chain joins TRBV19 and TRBJ1-2, with D tentatively TRBD1 (6 bases). The germline CDR1 and CDR2 sequences are LNHDA and SQIVND (reference sequence). The germline V and J ends were trimmed by 3 bases and 4 bases, with 21 bases remaining between them. This CDR3 spans 17 amino acids. Filled out from reference TRBV19 and TRBJ1-2, the complete variable domain reads DGGITQSPKYLFRKEGQNVTLSCEQNLNHDAMYWYRQDPGQGLRLIYYSQIVNDFQKGDIAEGYSVSREKKESFPLTVTSAQKNPTAFYLCASSMRLGTRNPYGYTFGSGTRLTVV.

This chain links TRBV11-3 with TRBJ2-1, with TRBD2 identical over 7 bases. With V trimmed by 0 bases and J by 2 bases, 1 base remained unmatched. The CDR3 loop spans 15 amino acids. Germline V gene lookup returns CDR1 SGHNT and CDR2 YENEEA. The CDR3 protein is CASSLERGAYNEQFF. In nucleotides, the CDR3 is TGTGCCAGCAGCTTAGAACGGGGGGCCTACAATGAGCAGTTCTTC.

The chain joins TRBV7-2 to TRBJ2-2, with 12 bases lining up with TRBD2. This CDR3 contains 18 residues. Germline loops: CDR1 SGHTA, CDR2 FQGNSA. V dropped 4 bases and J dropped 6; count of bases not matched to a gene: 12. The CDR3 nucleotides are TGTGCCAGCAGCTCCTCTAGCGGGAGGGGGGCCATCTCCGGGGAGCTGTTTTTT. Amino acids: CASSSSSGRGAISGELFF.

This chain links TRBV19 with TRBJ1-2, with 8 bases identical to TRBD1. The CDR3 sequence is 14 residues long. The J segment lost 4 bases and the V segment lost 6 bases, leaving 7 bases of the junction unmatched. CDR1 is LNHDA, CDR2 SQIVND, per germline (reference sequence). The CDR3 here is CASRRTGYGYGYTF. The CDR3 DNA reads TGTGCCAGTAGGCGGACAGGGTACGGCTATGGCTACACCTTC.

The rearrangement uses TRBV7-9 and TRBJ2-1, with 8 bases that match TRBD2. There are 19 residues in the CDR3. Germline CDR1 SEHNR, CDR2 FQNEAQ (reference sequence). V shed 4 bases, J shed 9 bases, and the junction held 23 bases outside the gene matches. CDR3 protein: CASSSPAGSSSGSLSEQFF. For the CDR3, the DNA is TGTGCCAGCAGCTCCCCCGCGGGAAGTTCCAGCGGGAGCTTATCTGAGCAGTTCTTC.

The chain is built from TRBV7-9 and TRBJ2-1; D is possibly TRBD1 (6 bases). V lost 5 bases to trimming and J lost 4 bases, with 12 bases between them. The CDR3 loop spans 14 amino acids. The germline V gene encodes CDR1 SEHNR and CDR2 FQNEAQ (reference sequence). The CDR3 is CASSPPTGYNEQFF. The CDR3 region has the DNA TGTGCCAGCAGCCCCCCGACAGGATACAATGAGCAGTTCTTC.

V gene TRBV19 combines with J gene TRBJ2-1, with D possibly being TRBD2 (6 bases). With 3 bases removed from V and 8 bases from J, the gap between germline ends came to 17 bases. CDR3 length: 15 residues. The germline V gene has CDR1 LNHDA and CDR2 SQIVND (reference sequence). The CDR3 reads CASSIIGTPDDEQFF. CDR3 bases: TGTGCCAGTAGTATTATTGGGACTCCTGACGATGAGCAGTTCTTC.

The rearrangement uses TRBV5-5 and TRBJ2-3, with 7 bases matching TRBD2. Germline CDR1 reads SGHKS; CDR2 reads YYEKEE (reference sequence). The junction had 8 bases not matched to a gene; V was cut back by 2 bases and J by 2 bases. The CDR3 runs to 16 residues. CDR3 sequence reads: CASSFGLAGATDTQYF. The CDR3 DNA reads TGTGCCAGCAGCTTTGGTTTGGCGGGAGCCACAGATACGCAGTATTTT.

This clone was recorded once. The chain carries TRBV24-1 and TRBJ2-1, with 8 bases that match TRBD2. Germline V CDR1 and CDR2: KGHDR, SFDVKD. This CDR3 contains 16 residues. V dropped 5 bases and J dropped 0; count of bases not matched to a gene: 5. DNA of the CDR3: TGTGCCACCAGTGGTACGACTAGCGTCTCCTACAATGAGCAGTTCTTC. Its protein is CATSGTTSVSYNEQFF.

The V and J genes are TRBV6-5 and TRBJ2-3; 9 bases fit TRBD1. The CDR3 length is 15 residues. CDR1 is MNHEY and CDR2 is SVGAGI in the germline V gene. V dropped 7 bases and J dropped 3; count of bases not matched to a gene: 8. CDR3 DNA: TGTGCCAGCACACGGACAGGGGAGTGGACAGATACGCAGTATTTT. Translating gives CASTRTGEWTDTQYF.

In this sample, this clone turned up a few times. The rearrangement joins TRBV19 to TRBJ1-1; D call uncertain. Germline V CDR1 and CDR2: LNHDA, SQIVND (reference sequence). The CDR3 length is 13 residues. Trimming left V 4 bases short and J 1 base short, with 7 bases between. The CDR3: CASSSRANTEAFF. CDR3 bases: TGTGCCAGTAGTAGTAGAGCGAACACTGAAGCTTTCTTT.

The V gene is TRBV14, the J gene TRBJ2-1; 8 bases are a match to TRBD2. The CDR3 consists of 15 residues. V gave up 0 bases and J gave up 6 bases; unmatched junction bases: 4. Germline V lookup: CDR1 SGHDN, CDR2 FVKESK. CDR3 loop: CASSQERGTSNEQFF. In nucleotides, the CDR3 is TGTGCCAGCAGCCAAGAACGGGGGACTAGCAATGAGCAGTTCTTC.

V gene TRBV18 combines with J gene TRBJ1-2, with a possible D match to TRBD1 (5 bases). Germline V gives CDR1 KGHSH, CDR2 LQKENI. V was pared by 2 bases and J by 0 bases, with 13 bases between. The CDR3 contains 16 residues. CDR3 DNA: TGTGCCAGCTCACCAACCAGGGAAATCGCTAACTATGGCTACACCTTC. This codes for CASSPTREIANYGYTF.

This clone has just a few counts. The rearrangement joins TRBV5-3 to TRBJ2-1; 8 nucleotides match TRBD1. TRBV5-3 counts as an open reading frame of uncertain function. Losses at the gene ends were 0 bases for V and 8 bases for J; bases not matched to a gene: 19. The CDR3 has 19 residues. CDR3 in DNA: TGTGCCAGAAGCTTGGTTCAGGGGGCGCGTTGGGACCCAGGGGATGAGCAGTTCTTC. This sequence encodes CARSLVQGARWDPGDEQFF.

The chain has TRBV30 and TRBJ1-1; D gene ambiguous. The CDR3 is made up of 12 amino acids. V was shortened by 0 bases and J by 5 bases, with 7 bases between the two germline ends. Per germline, CDR1 GTSNPN and CDR2 SVGIG (reference sequence). DNA of the CDR3: TGTGCCTGGAGTGTTGGAGGGACTGAAGCTTTCTTT. Protein product: CAWSVGGTEAFF. The full variable domain, its missing parts supplied by reference TRBV30 and TRBJ1-1, is SQTIHQWPATLVQPVGSPLSLECTVEGTSNPNLYWYRQAAGRGLQLLFYSVGIGQISSEVPQNLSASRPQDRQFILSSKKLLLSDSGFYLCAWSVGGTEAFFGQGTRLTVV.

This clone turned up a few times. The V and J genes are TRBV5-1 and TRBJ2-3; 7 bases are a match to TRBD1. The V segment lost 8 bases and the J segment 5 bases; nucleotides outside the gene matches: 11. CDR1 and CDR2 (germline): SGHRS, YFSETQ. CDR3 length: 14 residues. The CDR3 sequence is CASTPGQHKDTQYF. DNA of the CDR3: TGCGCCAGTACACCGGGACAGCACAAAGATACGCAGTATTTT.